The 20 T cell receptor beta chains given below trace back to one sample, sequenced in a study of PD-L1 blockade in urothelial cancer. Time point here: pretreatment peripheral blood. TCRdb's table, derived via immunoSEQ multiplex PCR, lists solely in-frame clones and lacks some. Here the sample spans 60,000 to 75,000 clones, approximately 83% being singletons. The sequences come from PBMCs, collected around atezolizumab (anti-PD-L1) treatment. The receptors were gathered from a man aged 55 to 69 with urothelial cancer.

The rearrangement links TRBV25-1 to TRBJ2-2; no clear D gene. The CDR3 loop spans 14 amino acids. The V gene lost 5 bases and the J gene lost 1 base, with 8 bases spanning the gap. Germline V gives CDR1 MGHDK, CDR2 SYGVNS. The CDR3 loop is CASSSRLNTGELFF. CDR3 bases: TGTGCCAGCAGTTCCCGACTGAACACCGGGGAGCTGTTTTTT.

CDR3 in amino acids: CASSHTGVSTEAFF. The CDR3 DNA reads as TGCGCCAGCAGTCACACAGGGGTGAGCACTGAAGCTTTCTTT. The chain couples TRBV10-2 to TRBJ1-1, with 7 positions matching TRBD1. V shed 5 bases, J shed 4 bases, and the junction held 7 bases outside the gene matches. CDR3 length: 14 residues. Germline CDR1 reads WSHSY; CDR2 reads SAAADI.

This rearrangement joins TRBV29-1 to TRBJ1-2; 10 bases match TRBD1. The junction had 6 bases not matched to a gene; V was cut back by 3 bases and J by 5 bases. The germline V gene has CDR1 SQVTM and CDR2 ANQGSEA. The CDR3 is 14 amino acids. In DNA, the CDR3 is TGCAGCGTTGATGGACAGGGGGGTTTTTATGGCTACACCTTC. This sequence encodes CSVDGQGGFYGYTF.

The chain links TRBV10-3 to TRBJ2-7; tentatively, D is TRBD2 (6 bases). The CDR3 has 14 residues. CDR1 is ENHRY and CDR2 is SYGVKD in the germline V gene. V was shortened by 5 bases and J by 0 bases, with 11 bases between the two germline ends. This CDR3 is CAISRDSDSYEQYF. Here the CDR3 DNA reads TGTGCCATCAGTCGGGACTCGGACTCCTACGAGCAGTACTTC.

V is TRBV7-3 and J is TRBJ1-1; TRBD1 matches 7 bases. Losses at the gene ends were 2 bases for V and 0 bases for J; bases not matched to a gene: 6. Germline CDR1 is SGHTA and CDR2 is FQGTGA. This CDR3 spans 16 amino acids. CDR3 DNA sequence: TGTGCCAGCAGCTTAGCAGGGGGGCTGATGAACACTGAAGCTTTCTTT. It codes for CASSLAGGLMNTEAFF.

The V and J genes are TRBV14 and TRBJ2-2; D unclear. Germline values: CDR1 SGHDN, CDR2 FVKESK. This CDR3 is 14 amino acids long. Trimming removed 2 bases from V and 6 bases from J, with 10 bases in between. DNA of the CDR3: TGTGCCAGCAGCCAAATTACAGCACCCGGGGAGCTGTTTTTT. Translation gives CASSQITAPGELFF.

The V and J genes are TRBV2 and TRBJ2-1, with D perhaps TRBD1 (5 bases). The CDR3 contains 16 residues. The germline V gene has CDR1 SNHLY and CDR2 FYNNEI. Trimming removed 2 bases at V and 1 base at J, with 12 bases between. The CDR3 DNA sequence: TGTGCCAGCAGTGAATGGGGCGGCTTTTCCTACAATGAGCAGTTCTTC. The encoded protein is CASSEWGGFSYNEQFF.

V usage is TRBV5-1 and J usage is TRBJ1-2, with a tentative D call TRBD1 (6 bases). Deletions cut 4 bases from V and 7 bases from J, with 14 bases between. Germline loops: CDR1 SGHRS, CDR2 YFSETQ. CDR3 length equals 13 residues. CDR3 bases: TGCGCCAGCAGCACGGACAGCTATAGTGGCTACACCTTC. This translates into CASSTDSYSGYTF.

This rearrangement joins TRBV9 to TRBJ1-4; 8 nucleotides match TRBD1. The CDR3 runs to 15 residues. The ends lost 4 bases at V and 3 bases at J; junction bases unmatched: 5. Germline V gene lookup returns CDR1 SGDLS and CDR2 YYNGEE. CDR3 region: CASSTTGAPNEKLFF. In DNA, the CDR3 is TGTGCCAGCAGCACGACAGGGGCTCCTAATGAAAAACTGTTTTTT.

The chain links TRBV7-6 to TRBJ2-7; 8 bases map to TRBD2. This CDR3 contains 15 residues. Losses at the gene ends were 5 bases for V and 2 bases for J; bases not matched to a gene: 8. Germline CDR1 SGHVS, CDR2 FNYEAQ. The DNA for the CDR3 is TGTGCCAGCAGCCCCCAGTTAGCGGGAACCTACGAGCAGTACTTC. Its protein product is CASSPQLAGTYEQYF.

The V call is TRBV28, the J call TRBJ1-5; 9 bases align to TRBD1. The CDR3 has 15 amino acids. Unmatched junction bases numbered 6, after V lost 6 bases and J lost 3 bases. Looked up from germline, CDR1 is MDHEN and CDR2 is SYDVKM. The CDR3 sequence is CASSWTGAVNQPQHF. Here the CDR3 DNA reads TGTGCCAGCAGCTGGACAGGGGCCGTCAATCAGCCCCAGCATTTT.

This clone was detected only a few times. This chain uses TRBV30 with TRBJ1-1; 7 bases fit TRBD1. The V gene's germline CDR1 is GTSNPN and CDR2 SVGIG (reference sequence). V dropped 8 bases and J dropped 2; count of bases not matched to a gene: 11. The CDR3 runs to 14 residues. Here the CDR3 DNA reads TGTGCCAGAACAGGGGACTCTTACAACACTGAAGCTTTCTTT. The encoded protein is CARTGDSYNTEAFF.

As regards this clone: An end of the junction does not agree with germline; a read error may underlie this. V and J are TRBV19 and TRBJ2-1; a weak D match, TRBD1 (5 bases). CDR1 LNHDA and CDR2 SQIVND come from the germline V gene (reference sequence). The CDR3 extends over 15 amino acids. CDR3 amino acids: CASSLEDSEYNEQFF. In nucleotides, the CDR3 is TGTGCCAGTAGTTTAGAAGACAGCGAGTACAATGAGCAGTTCTTC.

The V call is TRBV27, the J call TRBJ1-4; no clear D gene. V lost 6 bases, J lost 3 bases, and 17 bases lay in between. The CDR3 loop spans 16 amino acids. The germline gives CDR1 MNHEY, CDR2 SMNVEV (reference sequence). For the CDR3, the DNA is TGTGCCAGCAGCCGATGGTTAGAATCGGCTAATGAAAAACTGTTTTTT. Protein product: CASSRWLESANEKLFF.

The chain has TRBV30 and TRBJ2-5; no firm D call. The germline V gene has CDR1 GTSNPN and CDR2 SVGIG (reference sequence). Between the trimmed V and J ends, which lost 0 bases and 4 bases, there was a span of 6 bases. The CDR3 has 12 residues. Written as DNA, the CDR3 is TGTGCCTGGAGTGTAAAGCCAGAGACCCAGTACTTC. This translates into CAWSVKPETQYF.

Points on this clone: At one of its ends the junction is not consistent with the germline gene, which may arise from a read error. This chain uses TRBV18 with TRBJ2-1; the D gene is possibly TRBD1 (6 bases). CDR1 and CDR2 from the germline V gene are KGHSH and LQKENI. CDR3 length: 13 residues. The CDR3 sequence is CASSPIRDRSVLF. DNA of the CDR3: TGTGCCAGCTCACCAATTCGAGACAGGTCGGTTCTCTTC.

This clone was detected a few times. The rearrangement uses TRBV10-3 and TRBJ2-7; TRBD1 agrees at 8 bases. This CDR3 is 14 amino acids long. The ends lost 7 bases at V and 2 bases at J; junction bases unmatched: 7. The germline gives CDR1 ENHRY, CDR2 SYGVKD. This CDR3 reads CAITDETGAYEQYF. The CDR3 bases are TGTGCCATCACTGACGAGACAGGGGCCTACGAGCAGTACTTC.

The rearrangement joins TRBV27 to TRBJ2-1; D perhaps matches TRBD1 (5 bases). Germline lookup yields CDR1 MNHEY and CDR2 SMNVEV (reference sequence). Trimming took off 6 bases at V and 6 bases at J, with 12 bases between the two ends. The CDR3 has 13 amino acids. The CDR3 bases are TGTGCCAGCAGCCTTTTAGGGGCCAATGAGCAGTTCTTC. The encoded protein is CASSLLGANEQFF.

This chain connects TRBV5-1 to TRBJ1-1; TRBD1 might be the D (5 bases). The V and J ends lost 1 base and 0 bases respectively, with 16 bases between them. The CDR3 sequence is 17 residues long. Germline CDR1 and CDR2: SGHRS and YFSETQ. The CDR3 coding sequence is TGCGCCAGCAGCTTGATCGGTGGGGGGGAGCTGAACACTGAAGCTTTCTTT. Residues: CASSLIGGGELNTEAFF. Complete variable domain (other parts from reference TRBV5-1 and TRBJ1-1): KAGVTQTPRYLIKTRGQQVTLSCSPISGHRSVSWYQQTPGQGLQFLFEYFSETQRNKGNFPGRFSGRQFSNSRSEMNVSTLELGDSALYLCASSLIGGGELNTEAFFGQGTRLTVV.

This clone turned up a few times. The V gene is TRBV30, the J gene TRBJ1-3; no clear D gene. The CDR3 is 16 amino acids. V was pared by 4 bases and J by 0 bases, with 16 bases between. Germline loops: CDR1 GTSNPN, CDR2 SVGIG (reference sequence). For the CDR3, the DNA is TGTGCCTGGAACTCCCTAGGCAGCAGCTCTGGAAACACCATATATTTT. Translated, it gives CAWNSLGSSSGNTIYF.